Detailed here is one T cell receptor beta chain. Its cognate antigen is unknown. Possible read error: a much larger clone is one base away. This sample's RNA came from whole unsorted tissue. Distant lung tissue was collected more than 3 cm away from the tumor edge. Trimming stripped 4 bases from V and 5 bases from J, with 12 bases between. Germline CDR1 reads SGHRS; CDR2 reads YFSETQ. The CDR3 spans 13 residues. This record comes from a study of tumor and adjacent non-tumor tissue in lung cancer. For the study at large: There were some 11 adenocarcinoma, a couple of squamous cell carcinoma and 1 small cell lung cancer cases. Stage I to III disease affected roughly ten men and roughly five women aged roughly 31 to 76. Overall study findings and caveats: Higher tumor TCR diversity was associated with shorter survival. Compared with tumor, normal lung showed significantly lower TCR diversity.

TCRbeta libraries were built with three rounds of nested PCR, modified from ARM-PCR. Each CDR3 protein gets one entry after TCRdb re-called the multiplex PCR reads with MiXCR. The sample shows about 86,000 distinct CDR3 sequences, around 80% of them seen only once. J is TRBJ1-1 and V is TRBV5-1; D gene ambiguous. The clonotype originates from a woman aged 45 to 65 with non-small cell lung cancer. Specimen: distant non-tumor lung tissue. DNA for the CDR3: TGCGCCAGCAGCCGGTGGGAGAATACTGAAGCTTTCTTT. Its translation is CASSRWENTEAFF.